The 9 T cell receptor beta chains below come from one sample, sequenced in a study. TRBV12-4/TRBJ1-2 clonotypes were amplified with adaptor-ligated barcode primers. TCRdb redid the calling of the multiplex PCR reads with MiXCR, one entry per CDR3 protein. Here the sample spans about 920 distinct CDR3 sequences, more than 4.5% being singletons. Sequenced sample: memory CD4+ T cells sorted from blood. As for subset: memory CD4+ T cells, CD4+CD45RO+CD25-. The receptors were gathered from a female donor with breast cancer.

This clonotype rates as hyperexpanded (1% or more). The chain links TRBV12-3 or TRBV12-4 to TRBJ1-2, with TRBD1 identical over 10 bases. Trimming removed 6 bases from V and 8 bases from J; junction bases left unmatched: 9. The CDR3 covers 14 residues. CDR3 nucleotide sequence: TGTGCCAGCAGAACGGGACAGGGGATGTCCGGCTACACCTTC. Amino acids: CASRTGQGMSGYTF.

This clonotype is classed as large. The chain has TRBV12-3 or TRBV12-4 and TRBJ1-2; D is ambiguous. Trimming cost V 3 bases and J 4 bases, with 12 bases left between them. This CDR3 comprises 14 residues. This chain's CDR3 is CASSFLVAGYGYTF. The DNA of the CDR3 is TGTGCCAGCAGTTTCTTGGTCGCGGGCTATGGCTACACCTTC.

This clonotype counts as medium-sized. In DNA, the CDR3 is TGTGCCAGCAGTTTATTCCGGGACAGGGGTCGTGGCTACACCTTC. Translated, it gives CASSLFRDRGRGYTF. The V gene is TRBV12-3 or TRBV12-4, the J gene TRBJ1-2, with 10 bases matching TRBD1. V lost 2 bases, J lost 7 bases, and 7 bases stayed unmatched. This CDR3 region has 15 residues.

In its sample, this clonotype ranks as medium-sized. The gene calls are TRBV12-3 or TRBV12-4 and TRBJ1-2; 7 bases map to TRBD1. CDR3 length: 14 amino acids. After removal of 5 bases from V and 4 bases from J, the junction contained 7 bases not matched to a gene. The CDR3: CASSTGTALYGYTF. The CDR3 DNA follows: TGTGCCAGCAGTACGGGGACAGCCCTCTATGGCTACACCTTC.

Sample share makes this clonotype medium-sized. The CDR3 DNA sequence: TGTGCCAGCAGTCGGGACAGATATGGCTACACCTTC. Translating it yields CASSRDRYGYTF. The V and J genes are TRBV12-3 or TRBV12-4 and TRBJ1-2; 7 positions match TRBD1. After removal of 5 bases from V and 5 bases from J, the junction contained 2 bases not matched to a gene. This CDR3 is 12 amino acids long.

Sample share makes this clonotype large. The V gene is TRBV12-3 or TRBV12-4, the J gene TRBJ1-2, with TRBD1 matching over 9 bases. V shed 4 bases, J shed 6 bases, and the junction held 12 bases outside the gene matches. This CDR3 spans 16 amino acids. CDR3 amino acids: CASSSLLRGQGNGYTF. The DNA for the CDR3 is TGTGCCAGCAGTTCCCTATTGAGGGGACAGGGAAATGGCTACACCTTC.

This clonotype counts as large (0.1 to 1%). V gene TRBV12-3 or TRBV12-4 combines with J gene TRBJ1-2, with TRBD1 as a possible D gene (6 bases). CDR3 length: 14 amino acids. The ends were cut back, 5 bases at V and 4 bases at J, with 14 bases in the middle. In DNA form, the CDR3 reads TGTGCCAGCAGTGCAGGGGTCAAAATCTATGGCTACACCTTC. This codes for CASSAGVKIYGYTF.

This clonotype is labeled medium-sized. This chain links TRBV12-3 or TRBV12-4 with TRBJ1-2; possibly TRBD1 for D (5 bases). This CDR3 has 14 amino acids. With 4 bases removed from V and 8 bases from J, the gap between germline ends came to 17 bases. The CDR3 coding sequence is TGTGCCAGCAGTTCCCCGTGGACATCGAGGGGCTACACCTTC. This translates into CASSSPWTSRGYTF.

By frequency in the sample, this clonotype is medium-sized. V usage is TRBV12-3 or TRBV12-4 and J usage is TRBJ1-2; D gene uncertain. This CDR3 is built from 13 residues. V lost 3 bases to trimming and J lost 2 bases, with 7 bases between them. CDR3 sequence (DNA): TGTGCCAGCAGTTTGTTCAGAAACTATGGCTACACCTTC. It translates to CASSLFRNYGYTF.